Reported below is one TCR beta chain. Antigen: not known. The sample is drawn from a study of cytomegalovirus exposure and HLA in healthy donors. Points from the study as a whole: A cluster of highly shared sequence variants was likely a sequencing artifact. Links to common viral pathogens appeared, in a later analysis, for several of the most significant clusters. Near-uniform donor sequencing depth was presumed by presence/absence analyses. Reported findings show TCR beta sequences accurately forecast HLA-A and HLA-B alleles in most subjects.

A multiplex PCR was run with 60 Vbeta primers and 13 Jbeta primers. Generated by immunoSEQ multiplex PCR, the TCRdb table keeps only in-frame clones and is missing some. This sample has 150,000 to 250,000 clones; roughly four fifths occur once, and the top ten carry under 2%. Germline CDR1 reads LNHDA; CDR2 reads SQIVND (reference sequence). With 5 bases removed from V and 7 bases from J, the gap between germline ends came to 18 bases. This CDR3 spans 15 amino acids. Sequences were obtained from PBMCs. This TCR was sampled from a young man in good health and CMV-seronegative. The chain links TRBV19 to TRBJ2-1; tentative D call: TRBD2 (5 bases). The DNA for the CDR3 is TGTGCCAGTAGTTCCGGGGTGGGATGGAGGAATGAGCAGTTCTTC. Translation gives CASSSGVGWRNEQFF.